The T cell receptor (beta chain) described here comes from a study of T cells in localized non-small cell lung cancer (dated by TCRdb to the early 2020s). In terms of the full investigation: The study analyzed T cell repertoires of 200 to 250 early-stage NSCLC patients, comparing tumors and uninvolved tumor-adjacent lungs. The cohort comprised roughly 230 treatment-naïve NSCLC patients with resected, localized lung tumors. A mean age of around 66 years was recorded for the NSCLC patients, of whom 129 were male and around 100 were female. Broader findings and caveats from the paper: Because the study design was exploratory, TCR variables were selected using unadjusted p-values without false-discovery rate correction. Uninvolved tumor-adjacent lung showed the highest T cell clonality, higher than tumor, which suggests more focused antigenic responses in the uninvolved tumor-adjacent lung. A median of roughly 50 of the top 100 tumor clones turned up in the paired uninvolved adjacent lung, and 25 to 35 of those clones also ranked among the top 100 of that same adjacent lung. Longer overall survival was associated with higher T cell density in blood, whereas shorter survival was associated with higher clonality in adjacent lung. Multi-region tumor sequencing was not performed, so intratumor heterogeneity could not be excluded.

Turning to this clone: Its antigen remains unidentified. One base away there is no much larger clone; base qualities are not given.

At diagnosis, peripheral blood, uninvolved tumor-adjacent lung and tumor were collected and were preserved as a mix of fresh-frozen and FFPE material. For TCR repertoire profiling, blood samples were analyzed in the form of peripheral blood mononuclear cells. TCR beta CDR3 regions were sequenced from DNA using the immunoSEQ Assay. The study's own analysis went as follows. To compute T cell density, TCR beta template counts were normalized to usable DNA, which was estimated by amplifying housekeeping genes. The preseqR package was used to estimate richness by extrapolating to 400,000 templates for PBMC samples and to 120,000 templates for tissue samples. Clonality was defined as one minus Pielou's evenness. Differential abundance testing on productive amino-acid clonotypes, with a minimum total count of 5 and an alpha of 0.1, was used to identify tissue-enriched TCRs. The Jaccard Index and the Morisita Overlap Index were used to measure repertoire overlap between compartments. GLIPH clustered TCR beta CDR3s with public tetramer-defined viral CDR3s; viral motifs required at least three viral sequences plus V-gene enrichment. Here the immuneACCESS table is served through TCRdb, limited to in-frame sequences with V and J called. Missing clones are a known gap in these copies; in checked studies unresolved V genes cover under half, and the rest lacks a known reason. The DNA was the basis for D and trimming; V, J and clone size are from that table. Recorded for this sample are tens of thousands of clones; around 87% of them occurred a single time. Clones ranked in the top ten supply 6.5% to 9% of the sample.

V and J lose 3 bases and 9 bases, and a span of 21 bases separates them. From its cysteine to its phenylalanine, the CDR3 spans 15 amino acids. Just the 45-base CDR3 DNA is kept, in frame starting at base 1. The germline V gene gives CDR1 as SGHDT and CDR2 as YYEEEE. This chain joins TRBV5-6 to TRBJ1-1, with TRBD1 tentatively as D gene (5 bases match). The clonotype originates from a woman aged 18-55 years with stage III lung adenocarcinoma. Sequencing used peripheral blood, obtained before any cancer treatment. The nucleotides read TGTGCCAGCAGCTCGGGGGTGGCAGGTTCTTACAAAGCTTTCTTT. Its protein product is CASSSGVAGSYKAFF.